These 10 T cell receptor beta chains were all obtained from the same sample, sequenced in a study of shared clonotypes between healthy human individuals. The repertoire was sequenced with immunoSEQ multiplex PCR; TCRdb's copy has only in-frame clones and lacks some. The profile shows 2 million to 2.5 million clones, just over 90% of them singletons. Sequencing used naive CD4+ T cells from PBMCs. Noted subset: CD45RA+ positively selected. Every receptor here comes from a man aged 18 to 29 in good health. Some clones in this sample may be carry-over from other donors' samples.

The V gene is TRBV4-1, the J gene TRBJ2-5; 12 bases match TRBD1. The V gene's germline CDR1 is MGHRA and CDR2 YSYEKL. The CDR3 is made up of 16 amino acids. The junction had 6 bases not matched to a gene; V was cut back by 2 bases and J by 5 bases. CDR3 protein: CASSQPGTGGRETQYF. The CDR3 bases are TGCGCCAGCAGCCAACCCGGGACAGGGGGCCGGGAGACCCAGTACTTC.

The CDR3 nucleotides are TGCGCCAGCAGCCAGCCGGGGCGGCGGGGGACCTACGAGCAGTACTTC. It specifies CASSQPGRRGTYEQYF. The gene calls are TRBV4-1 and TRBJ2-7; 7 positions agree with TRBD2. This CDR3 has 16 amino acids. The V gene's germline CDR1 is MGHRA and CDR2 YSYEKL. Trimming cost V 3 bases and J 2 bases; bases outside gene matches: 10.

This chain uses TRBV6-5 with TRBJ1-2; D is perhaps TRBD1 (5 bases). With 5 bases removed from V and 7 bases from J, the gap between germline ends came to 11 bases. The germline V gene encodes CDR1 MNHEY and CDR2 SVGAGI. The CDR3 length is 12 residues. CDR3 amino acids: CASSTDRFGYTF. As DNA, the CDR3 is TGTGCCAGCAGTACCGACAGATTTGGCTACACCTTC.

The V call is TRBV7-9, the J call TRBJ2-5; D possibly corresponds to TRBD2 (5 bases). Germline V CDR1 and CDR2: SEHNR, FQNEAQ (reference sequence). This CDR3 region has 16 residues. Trimming left V 3 bases short and J 1 base short, with 15 bases between. The CDR3 nucleotides are TGTGCCAGCAGCTTGTCGGGGTCTGGACCCCAAGAGACCCAGTACTTC. As protein: CASSLSGSGPQETQYF.

Comments on this clone: One end of the junction varies from germline; a read error may be responsible. V gene TRBV18 combines with J gene TRBJ2-7; D might be TRBD1 (5 bases). The CDR3 consists of 14 residues. Per the germline V gene, CDR1 is KGHSH and CDR2 is LQKENI. The CDR3 protein is CASSPPTVNYEQYF. As DNA, the CDR3 is TGTGCCAGCTCTCCACCGACAGTTAACTACGAGCAGTACTTC.

The V call is TRBV28, the J call TRBJ1-5; TRBD1 might be the D (5 bases). The CDR3 is made up of 16 amino acids. V was shortened by 3 bases and J by 9 bases, with 21 bases between the two germline ends. Germline CDR1 and CDR2: MDHEN and SYDVKM. CDR3 coding DNA: TGTGCCAGCAGTTTTTTAGGTCAGGGCGTATTATCGCCCCAGCATTTT. Amino acids: CASSFLGQGVLSPQHF.

The chain uses TRBV10-2 and TRBJ2-4; TRBD2 matches 7 bases. CDR3 length equals 17 residues. CDR1 and CDR2 (germline): WSHSY, SAAADI. The junction had 8 bases not matched to a gene; V was cut back by 3 bases and J by 0 bases. In DNA, the CDR3 is TGCGCCAGCAGTGATTTGTCTAGCGGCCTAGCCAAAAACATTCAGTACTTC. Its translation is CASSDLSSGLAKNIQYF.

In regard to this clone: Other DNA sequences from this sample encode an identical CDR3 as well. V and J are TRBV5-1 and TRBJ1-4; no clear D. The CDR3 contains 15 residues. The germline V gene has CDR1 SGHRS and CDR2 YFSETQ. The germline V and J ends were trimmed by 0 bases and 0 bases, with 6 bases remaining between them. Here the CDR3 DNA reads TGCGCCAGCAGCTTGGGCAGACCAACTAATGAAAAACTGTTTTTT. Amino acid sequence: CASSLGRPTNEKLFF.

The gene calls are TRBV19 and TRBJ1-5; D may be TRBD1 (5 bases). The CDR3 runs to 15 residues. Trimming cost V 7 bases and J 1 base, with 14 bases left between them. Per the germline V gene, CDR1 is LNHDA and CDR2 is SQIVND (reference sequence). In DNA form, the CDR3 reads TGTGCCAGTATCGAGGGGCCGTTCAGCAATCAGCCCCAGCATTTT. Translated: CASIEGPFSNQPQHF.

The chain carries TRBV25-1 and TRBJ2-5; TRBD2 aligns across 9 bases. Germline lookup yields CDR1 MGHDK and CDR2 SYGVNS. The CDR3 consists of 15 residues. V gave up 7 bases and J gave up 1 base; unmatched junction bases: 7. Here the CDR3 DNA reads TGTGCCAGCAAACCCGTGGGACTAGCCCAAGAGACCCAGTACTTC. Its translation is CASKPVGLAQETQYF. The entire variable domain, with the rest obtained from reference TRBV25-1 and TRBJ2-5, is as follows: EADIYQTPRYLVIGTGKKITLECSQTMGHDKMYWYQQDPGMELHLIHYSYGVNSTEKGDLSSESTVSRIRTEHFPLTLESARPSHTSQYLCASKPVGLAQETQYFGPGTRLLVL.